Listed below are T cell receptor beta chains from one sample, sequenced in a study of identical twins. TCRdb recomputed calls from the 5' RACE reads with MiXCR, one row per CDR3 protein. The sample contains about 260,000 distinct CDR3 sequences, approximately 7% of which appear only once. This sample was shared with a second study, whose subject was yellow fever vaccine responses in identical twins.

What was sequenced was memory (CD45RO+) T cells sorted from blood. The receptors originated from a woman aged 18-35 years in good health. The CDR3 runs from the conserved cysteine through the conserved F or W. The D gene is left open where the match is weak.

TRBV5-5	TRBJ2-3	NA	CASSTYTDTQYF
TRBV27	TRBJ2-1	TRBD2	CASSFLASGSSYNEQFF
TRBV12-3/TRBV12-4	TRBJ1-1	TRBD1	CASRRQGGTEAFF
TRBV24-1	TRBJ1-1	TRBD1	CATRTGTGGMNTEAFF
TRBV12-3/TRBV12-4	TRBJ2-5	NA	CASSPGPQETQYF
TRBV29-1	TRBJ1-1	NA	CSVEDLWNTEAFF
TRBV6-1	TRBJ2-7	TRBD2	CASSPVLSSGGYEQYF
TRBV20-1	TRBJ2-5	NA	CSARPAQETQYF
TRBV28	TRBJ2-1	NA	CASSLAREFGYNEQFF
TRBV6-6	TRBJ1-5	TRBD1	CATSGGEQPQHF
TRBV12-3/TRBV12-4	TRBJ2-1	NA	CASTLGGYNEQFF
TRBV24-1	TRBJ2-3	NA	CATSGPAEGGRVNF
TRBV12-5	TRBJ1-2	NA	CASGLAEAQVYGYTF
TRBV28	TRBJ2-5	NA	CASSPVGGRSETQYF
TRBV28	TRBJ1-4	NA	CASSLASSLGKLFF
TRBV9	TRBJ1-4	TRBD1	CASSSRDRGAVEKLFF
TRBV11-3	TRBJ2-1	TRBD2	CASMPGGRAYNEQFF
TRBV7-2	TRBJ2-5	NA	CASRSRGAEAGPTQYF
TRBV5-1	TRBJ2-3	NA	CASSFRRGQFTDTQYF
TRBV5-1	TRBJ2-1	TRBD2	CASSLTAGVLNEQFF
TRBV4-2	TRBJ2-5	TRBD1	CASSQSRTGEETQYF
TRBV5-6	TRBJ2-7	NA	CASSTDTLYEQYF
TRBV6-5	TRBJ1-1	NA	CASSTRPLNTEAFF
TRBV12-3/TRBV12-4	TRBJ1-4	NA	CASSFGQGGEKLFF
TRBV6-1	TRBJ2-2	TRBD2	CASTPTSGRISGELFF
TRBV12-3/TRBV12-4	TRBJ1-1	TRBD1	CASRQGMNTEAFF
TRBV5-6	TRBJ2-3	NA	CASSRDTDTQYF
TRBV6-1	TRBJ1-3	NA	CASSEADPGSSGNTIYF
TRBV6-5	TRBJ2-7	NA	CASRQQSNWATYEQYF
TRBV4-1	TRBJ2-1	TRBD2	CASSYQRGNNEQFF
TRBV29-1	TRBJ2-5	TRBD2	CSAGTSGRYQETQYF
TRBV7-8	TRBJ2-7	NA	CASSLGDSFAYEQYF
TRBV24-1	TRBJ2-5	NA	CATSASFGSDQETQYF
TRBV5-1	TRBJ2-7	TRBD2	CASSQAERASGPYEQYF
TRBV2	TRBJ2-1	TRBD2	CASSYLGGTSYSEQFF
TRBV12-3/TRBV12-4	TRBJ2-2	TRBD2	CASSWAGGPAGELFF
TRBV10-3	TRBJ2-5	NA	CAISERREETQYF
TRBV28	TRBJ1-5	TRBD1	CASSSPGGGDNQPQHF
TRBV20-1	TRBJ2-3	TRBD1	CCAREDRGRGTDTQYF
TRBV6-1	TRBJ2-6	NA	CASRVGSGANVLTF